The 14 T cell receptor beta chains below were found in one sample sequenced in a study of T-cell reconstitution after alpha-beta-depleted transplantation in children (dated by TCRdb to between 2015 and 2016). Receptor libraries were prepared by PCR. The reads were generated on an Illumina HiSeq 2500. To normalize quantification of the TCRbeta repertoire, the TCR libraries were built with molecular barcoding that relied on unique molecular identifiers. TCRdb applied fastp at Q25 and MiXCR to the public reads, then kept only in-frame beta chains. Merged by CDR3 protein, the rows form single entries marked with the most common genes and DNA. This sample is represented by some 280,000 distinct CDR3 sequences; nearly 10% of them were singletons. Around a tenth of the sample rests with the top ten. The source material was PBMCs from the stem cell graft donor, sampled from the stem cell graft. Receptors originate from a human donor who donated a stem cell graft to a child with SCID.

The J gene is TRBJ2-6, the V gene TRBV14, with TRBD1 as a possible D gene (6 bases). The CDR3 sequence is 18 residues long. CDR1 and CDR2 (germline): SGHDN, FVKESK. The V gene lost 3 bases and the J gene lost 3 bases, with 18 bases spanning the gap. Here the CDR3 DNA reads TGTGCCAGCAGCCAGCGTCTAACAGGGATAGGTGGGGCCAACGTCCTGACTTTC. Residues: CASSQRLTGIGGANVLTF.

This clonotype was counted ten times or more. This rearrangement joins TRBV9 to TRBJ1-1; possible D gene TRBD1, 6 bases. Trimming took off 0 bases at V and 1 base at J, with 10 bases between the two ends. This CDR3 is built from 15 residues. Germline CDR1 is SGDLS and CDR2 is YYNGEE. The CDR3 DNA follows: TGTGCCAGCAGCGTAGATGGGGGGCGGAACACTGAAGCTTTCTTT. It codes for CASSVDGGRNTEAFF.

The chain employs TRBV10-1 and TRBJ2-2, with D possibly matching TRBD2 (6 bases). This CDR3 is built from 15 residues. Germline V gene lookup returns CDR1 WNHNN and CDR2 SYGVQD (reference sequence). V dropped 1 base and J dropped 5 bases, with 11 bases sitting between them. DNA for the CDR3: TGCGCCAGCAGTGAGTTGCGGGGAACAACCGGGGAGCTGTTTTTT. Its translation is CASSELRGTTGELFF.

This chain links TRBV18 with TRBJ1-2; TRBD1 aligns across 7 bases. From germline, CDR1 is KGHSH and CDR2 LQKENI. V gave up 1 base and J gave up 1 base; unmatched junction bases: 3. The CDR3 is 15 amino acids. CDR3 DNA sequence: TGTGCCAGCTCACCACGGGACAGAGATAACTATGGCTACACCTTC. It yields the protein CASSPRDRDNYGYTF.

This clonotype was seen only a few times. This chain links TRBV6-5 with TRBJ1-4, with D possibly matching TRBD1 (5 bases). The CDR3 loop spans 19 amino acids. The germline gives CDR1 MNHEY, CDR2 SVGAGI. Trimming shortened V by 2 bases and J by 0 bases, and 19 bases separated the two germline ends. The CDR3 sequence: CASSYASPGLVSTNEKLFF. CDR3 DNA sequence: TGTGCCAGCAGTTACGCCTCTCCGGGACTAGTCTCAACTAATGAAAAACTGTTTTTT.

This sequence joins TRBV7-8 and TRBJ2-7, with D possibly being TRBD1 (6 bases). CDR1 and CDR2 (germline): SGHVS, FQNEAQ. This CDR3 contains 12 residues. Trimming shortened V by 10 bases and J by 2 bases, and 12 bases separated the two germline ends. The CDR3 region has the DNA TGTGCCACCTCGACAGGTACCTACGAGCAGTACTTC. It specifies CATSTGTYEQYF.

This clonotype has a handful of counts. The CDR3 DNA reads TGTGCCAGCAGTGGGGGCTTTGCGGGGAGCACAGATACGCAGTATTTT. It translates to CASSGGFAGSTDTQYF. The V and J genes are TRBV12-3 or TRBV12-4 and TRBJ2-3; D might be TRBD1 or TRBD2, each matching 6 bases. This CDR3 contains 16 residues. Trimming removed 5 bases at V and 0 bases at J, with 15 bases between.

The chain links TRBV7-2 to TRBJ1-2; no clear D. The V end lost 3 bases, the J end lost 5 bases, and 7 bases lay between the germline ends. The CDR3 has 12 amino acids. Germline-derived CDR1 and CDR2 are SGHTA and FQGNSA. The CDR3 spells CASSFLDYGYTF. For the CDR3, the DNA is TGTGCCAGCAGCTTCTTAGATTATGGCTACACCTTC.

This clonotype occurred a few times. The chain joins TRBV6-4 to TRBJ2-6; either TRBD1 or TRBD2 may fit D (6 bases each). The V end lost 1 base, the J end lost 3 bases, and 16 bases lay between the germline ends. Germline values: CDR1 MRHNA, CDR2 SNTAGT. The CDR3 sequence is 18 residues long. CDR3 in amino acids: CASSDFPPGAGGANVLTF. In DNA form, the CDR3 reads TGTGCCAGCAGTGACTTCCCCCCGGGGGCAGGTGGGGCCAACGTCCTGACTTTC.

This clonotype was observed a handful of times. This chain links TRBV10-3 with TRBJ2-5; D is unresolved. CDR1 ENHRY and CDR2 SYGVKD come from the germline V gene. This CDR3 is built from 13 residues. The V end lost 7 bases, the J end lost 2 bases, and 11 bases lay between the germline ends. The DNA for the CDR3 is TGTGCCATCAAGGGTAATTTTCAAGAGACCCAGTACTTC. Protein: CAIKGNFQETQYF.

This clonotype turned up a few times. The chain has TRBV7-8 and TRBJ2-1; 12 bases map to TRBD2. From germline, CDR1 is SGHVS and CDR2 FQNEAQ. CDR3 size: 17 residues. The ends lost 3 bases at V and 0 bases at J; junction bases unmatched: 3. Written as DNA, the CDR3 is TGTGCCAGCAGCTTCCCTAGCGGGGGGGACTCCTACAATGAGCAGTTCTTC. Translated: CASSFPSGGDSYNEQFF.

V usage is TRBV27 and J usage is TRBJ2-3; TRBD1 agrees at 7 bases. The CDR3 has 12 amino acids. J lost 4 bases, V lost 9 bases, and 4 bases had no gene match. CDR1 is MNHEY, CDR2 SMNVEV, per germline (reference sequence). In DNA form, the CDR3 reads TGTGCCAGTGGCACAGGGGCAGATACGCAGTATTTT. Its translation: CASGTGADTQYF.

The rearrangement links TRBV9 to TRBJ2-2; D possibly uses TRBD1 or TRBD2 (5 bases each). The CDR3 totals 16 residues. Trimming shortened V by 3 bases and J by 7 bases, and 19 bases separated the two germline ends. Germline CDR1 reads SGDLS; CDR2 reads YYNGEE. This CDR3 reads CASSAGTFGKHGELFF. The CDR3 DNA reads TGTGCCAGCAGCGCGGGGACCTTTGGGAAGCACGGGGAGCTGTTTTTT.

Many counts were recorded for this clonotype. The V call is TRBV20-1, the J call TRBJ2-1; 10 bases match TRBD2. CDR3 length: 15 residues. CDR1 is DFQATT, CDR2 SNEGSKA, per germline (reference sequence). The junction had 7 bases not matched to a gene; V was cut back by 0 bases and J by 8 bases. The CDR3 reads CSARDRASGGYEQFF. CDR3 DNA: TGCAGTGCTAGAGATCGGGCTAGCGGGGGCTATGAGCAGTTCTTC.